These T cell receptor beta chains were read from a single sample in a study of OX40 agonist ivuxolimab in advanced cancers. Here immunoSEQ multiplex PCR was the method, and the copy in TCRdb shows in-frame clones only, minus some. The sample lists about 15,000 clones; roughly three quarters were seen once. Sequenced here: CD4+ or CD8+ T cells sorted from blood, sampled in a trial of the OX40 agonist ivuxolimab. All receptors come from an adult with an advanced solid tumor such as melanoma, head and neck, liver or kidney cancer. Both conserved end residues are part of each CDR3. The D gene is left open where the match is weak. Clone size is stated in some rows and not others, as once, few, many or a class when expanded.

CDR3 DNA,CDR3 protein,V gene,clone size,D gene,J gene
TGTGCCAGCAGCTTAGTGCGGGTTAATGAGCAGTTCTTC,CASSLVRVNEQFF,TRBV11-2,.,.,TRBJ2-1
TGTGCCAGCAGCTCGGGACTGGGTTCCTACGAGCAGTACTTC,CASSSGLGSYEQYF,TRBV5-6,.,.,TRBJ2-7
TGTGCCAGCAGCCCTGACAGCGGAAACACCATATATTTT,CASSPDSGNTIYF,TRBV9,.,.,TRBJ1-3
TGCGCCAGCAGGTCACTAGCGGACTCCTACGAGCAGTACTTC,CASRSLADSYEQYF,TRBV5-1,.,TRBD2,TRBJ2-7
TGTGCCAGCAGCCCCCCGATAGGGCTAGCGTTCAATGAGCAGTTCTTC,CASSPPIGLAFNEQFF,TRBV11-2,.,.,TRBJ2-1
TGCGCCAGCAGCCAAGCGGTACTCTATAATTCACCCCTCCACTTT,CASSQAVLYNSPLHF,TRBV4-1,.,.,TRBJ1-6
TGTGCCACCAGCAAGGATAGAGGGCAGGGTCAGCCCCAGCATTTT,CATSKDRGQGQPQHF,TRBV15,.,.,TRBJ1-5
TGTGCCAGCAGTTTACAGGGAAATCAGCCCCAGCATTTT,CASSLQGNQPQHF,TRBV28,.,.,TRBJ1-5
TGTGCCAGCAGCCCCCAGCAGACCAATGAGCAGTTCTTC,CASSPQQTNEQFF,TRBV7-9,.,.,TRBJ2-1
TGCAGTGCTAGTTGGTACACTGAAGCTTTCTTT,CSASWYTEAFF,TRBV20-1,.,.,TRBJ1-1
TGTGCCAGCTCCTCGGACAGGGCGGGTGGGGGACCCCTCCACTTT,CASSSDRAGGGPLHF,TRBV27,.,TRBD1,TRBJ1-6
TGTGCCAGTAGTCCCCGGGACGGCTACGAGCAGTACTTC,CASSPRDGYEQYF,TRBV19,once,.,TRBJ2-7
TGTGCCAGCAGCCCTGGGGGGGCAGGGCGGGAGCAGTTCTTC,CASSPGGAGREQFF,TRBV13,.,.,TRBJ2-1
TGTGCCAGCAGTTTAGAAGCGGGAGGGCCGTACAATGAGCAGTTCTTC,CASSLEAGGPYNEQFF,TRBV27,once,TRBD2,TRBJ2-1
TGTGCCACCAGCAGAGAGATGGGGGGGGGCGAGTCACCCCTCCACTTT,CATSREMGGGESPLHF,TRBV15,.,.,TRBJ1-6
TGTGCCAGCAGCTATGCCAAAAACATTCAGTACTTC,CASSYAKNIQYF,TRBV5-4,.,.,TRBJ2-4
TGTGCCAGCAGCCCCGGGGACAGGGCACCCTACGAGCAGTACTTC,CASSPGDRAPYEQYF,TRBV7-9,.,TRBD1,TRBJ2-7
TGTGCCATCAGTGAGTCCCAGGGGCTGAACACTGAAGCTTTCTTT,CAISESQGLNTEAFF,TRBV10-3,.,.,TRBJ1-1
TGTGCCAGCAGCGCAACAGGGGAGACCTCGTCGGGGCAGTTCTTC,CASSATGETSSGQFF,TRBV11-3,.,TRBD1,TRBJ2-1
TGTGCCAGTAGTATAGCCTCCGGGGATACGCAGTATTTT,CASSIASGDTQYF,TRBV19,once,.,TRBJ2-3
TGTGCCAGCAGCTTAGCGGCTGGGGCAGATACGCAGTATTTT,CASSLAAGADTQYF,TRBV7-8,once,.,TRBJ2-3
TGTGCCAGCAGCTTGTCCCTAGCGGGAGTCCGGGAGACCCAGTACTTC,CASSLSLAGVRETQYF,TRBV5-8,.,TRBD2,TRBJ2-5
TGTGCCAGCAGTGCCTCCCTCGGGGCTGAAGCTTTCTTT,CASSASLGAEAFF,TRBV28,.,.,TRBJ1-1
TGTGCCAGCAGCTTAGAAGTGGGACTAGTATTGGAGACCCAGTACTTC,CASSLEVGLVLETQYF,TRBV7-2,few,TRBD2,TRBJ2-5
TGTGCCAGCAGCCCGACGGGGTTGGAAGCTTTCTTT,CASSPTGLEAFF,TRBV5-6,.,.,TRBJ1-1
TGTGCCAGCAGCCAAGATAGGGCAGGAGGCTACACCTTC,CASSQDRAGGYTF,TRBV14,.,.,TRBJ1-2
TGTGCCAGCAGCTTTGAAGGAAACACCATATATTTT,CASSFEGNTIYF,TRBV7-9,.,.,TRBJ1-3
TGCGCCAGCAGCCCTGGACAGGTTTCCATGAACACTGAAGCTTTCTTT,CASSPGQVSMNTEAFF,TRBV4-1,.,TRBD1,TRBJ1-1
TGTGCCAGCAGCGCGGGACAGTTTAATGAAAAACTGTTTTTT,CASSAGQFNEKLFF,TRBV9,.,TRBD1,TRBJ1-4
TGTGCCAGCAGATTCTGGGACGAAAGGGGCAATGAGCAGTTCTTC,CASRFWDERGNEQFF,TRBV28,few,.,TRBJ2-1
TGTGCCAGCAGTTCGGAAGGGGGTGAAAAACTGTTTTTT,CASSSEGGEKLFF,TRBV27,few,.,TRBJ1-4
TGTGCCAGCAGTGATGCGGGCAGGAGAACCTACGGGCAGTACTTC,CASSDAGRRTYGQYF,TRBV2,.,.,TRBJ2-7
TGTGCCAGCAGTTTATACAGGGGGGCCCAAGAGACCCAGTACTTC,CASSLYRGAQETQYF,TRBV28,.,TRBD1,TRBJ2-5
TGTGCCAGCAGCGAAGACCAGGTTATACTGTTTTTT,CASSEDQVILFF,TRBV9,.,.,TRBJ1-4
TGTGCCAGCAGTGAGATCGACAGGGCAAAATTCAATGAAAAACTGTTTTTT,CASSEIDRAKFNEKLFF,TRBV2,.,TRBD1,TRBJ1-4